This T cell receptor (beta chain) was sequenced during a study of blood T cells in healthy people across ages. The CDR3 spans 12 residues. The germline V gene has CDR1 LGHNA and CDR2 YSLEER. Combining a sample-barcoded 5' primer with a J-beta primer mix, a second PCR ran for about 7 to 11 cycles. TCRdb re-derived calls from the 5' RACE reads in MiXCR, one entry per CDR3 protein. Among about 620,000 distinct CDR3 sequences, roughly 21% were seen once, and the ten largest hold roughly 3.6%. The sample was blood. The V call is TRBV4-3, the J call TRBJ2-5, with D unclear. TRBJ2-1 matches the DNA end more closely, so the J call is doubtful. This TCR derives from a man between 65 and 85 years old in good health. In nucleotides, the CDR3 is TGCGCCAGCAGCCAAGAGGGCGATGAGCAGTTCTTC. It translates to CASSQEGDEQFF.